These 28 T cell receptor beta chains originate from one sample sequenced in a study of shared clonotypes between healthy human individuals. Data came from immunoSEQ multiplex PCR; TCRdb stores just in-frame clones and leaves some out. This sample has fewer than 2.5 million clones; more than 85% occur once, and the top ten carry more than 0.35%. Sequences were obtained from naive CD4+ T cells from PBMCs. The sample's subset: CD45RA+ positively selected. These receptors came from a man aged 18 to 35 in good health. Some clones in this sample may be carry-over from other donors' samples.

The chain carries TRBV29-1 and TRBJ2-3; 7 bases fit TRBD1. The V segment lost 5 bases and the J segment 4 bases; nucleotides outside the gene matches: 3. The CDR3 is made up of 12 amino acids. Germline V lookup: CDR1 SQVTM, CDR2 ANQGSEA. DNA for the CDR3: TGCAGCGTTCCCACAGGGGCAGATACGCAGTATTTT. It translates to CSVPTGADTQYF.

The CDR3 sequence is CASSQEGPGLAGGERLFF. As DNA, the CDR3 is TGTGCCAGTAGTCAAGAAGGCCCGGGACTAGCGGGGGGGGAGAGGCTGTTTTTT. The chain links TRBV19 to TRBJ2-2, with 16 bases matching TRBD2. CDR3 size: 18 residues. V lost 5 bases and J lost 13; bases outside the gene matches: 16. Germline assignment: CDR1 LNHDA and CDR2 SQIVND (reference sequence).

This clone was counted between two and nine times. This sequence joins TRBV28 and TRBJ1-5, with TRBD1 matching over 9 bases. This CDR3 contains 16 residues. Germline V gives CDR1 MDHEN, CDR2 SYDVKM. Trimming removed 5 bases from V and 6 bases from J; junction bases left unmatched: 11. This chain's CDR3 is CASSPGTGSKRQPQHF. In nucleotides, the CDR3 is TGTGCCAGCAGTCCCGGGACAGGGTCCAAGCGTCAGCCCCAGCATTTT. The full variable domain, its missing parts supplied by reference TRBV28 and TRBJ1-5, is DVKVTQSSRYLVKRTGEKVFLECVQDMDHENMFWYRQDPGLGLRLIYFSYDVKMKEKGDIPEGYSVSREKKERFSLILESASTNQTSMYLCASSPGTGSKRQPQHFGDGTRLSIL.

V is TRBV28 and J is TRBJ2-3, with D possibly being TRBD1 (6 bases). Germline lookup yields CDR1 MDHEN and CDR2 SYDVKM. V was pared by 6 bases and J by 2 bases, with 15 bases between. This CDR3 region has 15 residues. The CDR3 loop reads CASSKPRTATDTQYF. CDR3 bases: TGTGCCAGCAGCAAACCCCGGACAGCCACAGATACGCAGTATTTT.

This rearrangement joins TRBV9 to TRBJ1-1; 8 positions match TRBD1. The germline V gene encodes CDR1 SGDLS and CDR2 YYNGEE. This CDR3 has 14 amino acids. The trim removed 4 bases at V and 6 bases at J, leaving 8 bases unmatched. The CDR3 DNA reads as TGTGCCAGCAGCCCTGAGGCAGGGGGCTCTGAAGCTTTCTTT. This encodes CASSPEAGGSEAFF.

This clone showed up just once. V and J are TRBV6-1 and TRBJ2-1, with D perhaps matching TRBD1 or TRBD2 (6 bases each). Trimming took off 5 bases at V and 8 bases at J, with 16 bases between the two ends. CDR1 MNHNS and CDR2 SASEGT come from the germline V gene. The CDR3 has 14 amino acids. In DNA form, the CDR3 reads TGTGCCAGCAGTTTCGCCGGGGGCGGCGATGAGCAGTTCTTC. Translation: CASSFAGGGDEQFF.

The V and J genes are TRBV28 and TRBJ2-7, with 12 bases that match TRBD1. In germline, CDR1 is MDHEN, CDR2 SYDVKM. Trimming took 6 bases from V and 5 from J; bases not matched to a gene: 2. The CDR3 spans 13 residues. The CDR3: CASRGQGADEQYF. The CDR3 DNA sequence: TGTGCCAGCAGGGGACAGGGGGCTGACGAGCAGTACTTC.

The table lists this clone with a count of one. The chain recombines TRBV5-1 with TRBJ2-7; 11 bases match TRBD2. The CDR3 loop spans 17 amino acids. Germline assignment: CDR1 SGHRS and CDR2 YFSETQ. Trimming took 3 bases from V and 0 from J; bases not matched to a gene: 8. The CDR3, as DNA: TGCGCCAGCAGCTCACAGAGGACTAGCGGGCCCTCCTACGAGCAGTACTTC. Translation gives CASSSQRTSGPSYEQYF.

The CDR3 DNA follows: TGTGCCAGCGGACGCTCGATAGGGGGCTACACTGAAGCTTTCTTT. Its protein is CASGRSIGGYTEAFF. This chain connects TRBV6-6 to TRBJ1-1; 7 bases map to TRBD1. V was clipped by 8 bases and J by 3 bases; unmatched bases: 12. The CDR3 runs 15 residues. Germline V gene sequence: CDR1 MNHNY, CDR2 SVGAGI (reference sequence).

V and J are TRBV15 and TRBJ2-1; D is uncertain. This CDR3 contains 13 residues. V was trimmed by 2 bases and J by 7 bases, leaving 9 bases between them. Germline loops: CDR1 LNHNV, CDR2 YYDKDF (reference sequence). CDR3 sequence (DNA): TGTGCCACCAGCAGACAGGCTAGTAATGAGCAGTTCTTC. It translates to CATSRQASNEQFF.

V and J are TRBV2 and TRBJ1-1; D is uncertain. Trimming removed 8 bases at V and 1 base at J, with 11 bases between. This CDR3 has 13 amino acids. CDR1 and CDR2 (germline): SNHLY, FYNNEI. The CDR3 loop is CASANLRNTEAFF. The CDR3, as DNA: TGTGCCAGCGCTAATTTACGGAACACTGAAGCTTTCTTT.

The gene calls are TRBV19 and TRBJ2-1; 12 nucleotides line up with TRBD2. The CDR3 extends over 14 amino acids. Germline lookup yields CDR1 LNHDA and CDR2 SQIVND (reference sequence). After removal of 10 bases from V and 5 bases from J, the junction contained 6 bases not matched to a gene. CDR3 sequence reads: CATLTSGRDNEQFF. In DNA, the CDR3 is TGTGCCACCCTGACTAGCGGGAGAGACAATGAGCAGTTCTTC.

The chain recombines TRBV19 with TRBJ1-1, with D hard to call. The CDR3 is 14 residues long. V was clipped by 7 bases and J by 0 bases, with 12 bases between them. Germline CDR1 reads LNHDA; CDR2 reads SQIVND (reference sequence). This CDR3 is CASIQGVMNTEAFF. The CDR3 DNA reads TGTGCCAGTATCCAAGGTGTTATGAACACTGAAGCTTTCTTT.

The rearrangement links TRBV28 to TRBJ1-3; D call uncertain. The ends were cut back, 6 bases at V and 0 bases at J, with 15 bases in the middle. Germline V gives CDR1 MDHEN, CDR2 SYDVKM. The CDR3 runs 16 residues. Here the CDR3 reads CASSPPWFSSGNTIYF. The CDR3 DNA reads as TGTGCCAGCAGCCCTCCCTGGTTTAGCTCTGGAAACACCATATATTTT. The whole variable domain, filled in from reference TRBV28 and TRBJ1-3, reads DVKVTQSSRYLVKRTGEKVFLECVQDMDHENMFWYRQDPGLGLRLIYFSYDVKMKEKGDIPEGYSVSREKKERFSLILESASTNQTSMYLCASSPPWFSSGNTIYFGEGSWLTVV.

The V and J genes are TRBV28 and TRBJ2-5; D assignment may be TRBD1 or TRBD2 (6 bases each). The J call may be in error: the DNA end matches TRBJ2-7 better. This CDR3 spans 11 amino acids. Germline V gene lookup returns CDR1 MDHEN and CDR2 SYDVKM. The CDR3 DNA is TGTGCGGAGGGCAGGGGACGCGAGCAGTACTTC. Amino acids: CAEGRGREQYF.

The chain links TRBV5-1 to TRBJ2-1; 7 positions agree with TRBD2. There are 15 residues in the CDR3. Germline trimming cut 0 bases from V and 5 bases from J; bases unmatched to any gene: 5. Germline loops: CDR1 SGHRS, CDR2 YFSETQ. This CDR3 is CASSLVGLADNEQFF. The CDR3 DNA sequence: TGCGCCAGCAGCTTGGTTGGCCTAGCGGACAATGAGCAGTTCTTC.

This clone came up once. The chain is built from TRBV28 and TRBJ2-1; 10 bases are shared with TRBD2. Germline lookup yields CDR1 MDHEN and CDR2 SYDVKM. V lost 3 bases to trimming and J lost 7 bases; unmatched junction nucleotides: 6. There are 15 residues in the CDR3. CDR3 sequence reads: CASSFWGLAKNEQFF. In nucleotides, the CDR3 is TGTGCCAGCAGTTTTTGGGGACTAGCGAAGAATGAGCAGTTCTTC.

The chain carries TRBV6-5 and TRBJ2-7; maybe TRBD1 (6 bases). V dropped 6 bases and J dropped 3 bases, with 18 bases sitting between them. The CDR3 length is 15 residues. Germline loops: CDR1 MNHEY, CDR2 SVGAGI. CDR3 amino acids: CASSLSTGPFYEQYF. For the CDR3, the DNA is TGTGCCAGCAGCTTGTCGACAGGCCCATTCTACGAGCAGTACTTC.

With regard to this clone: The same CDR3 is also encoded by other DNA sequences in this sample. CDR3: CASSLDSGTGELFF. In nucleotides, the CDR3 is TGTGCCAGCAGCTTAGATTCGGGCACCGGGGAGCTGTTTTTT. The V and J genes are TRBV11-3 and TRBJ2-2, with D uncertain. The CDR3 spans 14 residues. The V end was cut by 0 bases, the J end by 4 bases, with 6 bases between. Germline CDR1 is SGHNT and CDR2 is YENEEA.

Comments on this clone: The same CDR3 arises from other DNA sequences in this sample as well. J is TRBJ2-7 and V is TRBV18, with 9 bases lining up with TRBD1. CDR1 is KGHSH, CDR2 LQKENI, per germline. CDR3 length: 14 residues. V gave up 6 bases and J gave up 1 base; unmatched junction bases: 4. The DNA of the CDR3 is TGTGCCAGCTCCCCCGGGACAGGGTCCTACGAGCAGTACTTC. Amino acid sequence: CASSPGTGSYEQYF. The full variable domain, its missing parts supplied by reference TRBV18 and TRBJ2-7, is NAGVMQNPRHLVRRRGQEARLRCSPMKGHSHVYWYRQLPEEGLKFMVYLQKENIIDESGMPKERFSAEFPKEGPSILRIQQVVRGDSAAYFCASSPGTGSYEQYFGPGTRLTVT.

The chain has TRBV6-5 and TRBJ2-5; 7 bases line up with TRBD1. TRBJ2-7 explains the end of the DNA better; the J call may be wrong. The germline V gene encodes CDR1 MNHEY and CDR2 SVGAGI. The CDR3 is made up of 15 amino acids. In DNA form, the CDR3 reads TGTGCCAGCAGAGGGCAACGACAGGGCTCCTACGAGCAGTACTTC. It specifies CASRGQRQGSYEQYF.

This rearrangement joins TRBV28 to TRBJ1-4, with 7 nucleotides matching TRBD1. Germline trimming cut 6 bases from V and 14 bases from J; bases unmatched to any gene: 12. The length of the CDR3 is 13 residues. Per germline, CDR1 MDHEN and CDR2 SYDVKM. CDR3 sequence (DNA): TGTGCCAGCAGGGAGACAGGGACTTTATTCCTGTTTTTT. Protein sequence: CASRETGTLFLFF.

The chain combines TRBV7-3 with TRBJ1-6, with D perhaps TRBD1 (5 bases). Germline values: CDR1 SGHTA, CDR2 FQGTGA. This CDR3 has 15 amino acids. Trimming cost V 6 bases and J 8 bases, with 17 bases left between them. The chain's CDR3 is CASRKGASWDSPLHF. Here the CDR3 DNA reads TGTGCCAGCAGAAAAGGGGCCTCCTGGGATTCACCCCTCCACTTT.

J is TRBJ2-3 and V is TRBV29-1; possibly TRBD1 or TRBD2 for D (5 bases each). Germline-derived CDR1 and CDR2 are SQVTM and ANQGSEA. This CDR3 comprises 13 residues. V dropped 4 bases and J dropped 8 bases, with 16 bases sitting between them. CDR3 nucleotide sequence: TGCAGCGTTGGTATCACGTTGGGGACTACGCAGTATTTT. Residues: CSVGITLGTTQYF.

The chain carries TRBV7-7 and TRBJ2-2, with D tentatively TRBD1 or TRBD2 (5 bases each). Germline lookup yields CDR1 SSHAT and CDR2 FNYEAQ (reference sequence). The CDR3 covers 15 residues. V lost 5 bases and J 5 bases, leaving 15 bases between the germline ends. CDR3 sequence reads: CASSPVGVRTGELFF. For the CDR3, the DNA is TGTGCCAGCAGCCCCGTGGGGGTCAGGACCGGGGAGCTGTTTTTT.

The J gene is TRBJ2-1, the V gene TRBV7-9, with TRBD2 matching over 7 bases. The CDR3 runs 15 residues. Germline trimming cut 8 bases from V and 0 bases from J; bases unmatched to any gene: 7. The germline V gene has CDR1 SEHNR and CDR2 FQNEAQ (reference sequence). CDR3 nucleotides: TGTGCCAGCGCACCGATAGCGGGCTCCTACAATGAGCAGTTCTTC. It encodes CASAPIAGSYNEQFF.

Remarks on this clone: The same CDR3 can be traced to other DNA sequences in this sample. The chain uses TRBV5-1 and TRBJ1-4, with D maybe TRBD1 (6 bases). V was clipped by 0 bases and J by 0 bases, with 6 bases between them. The CDR3 is 15 residues long. CDR1 and CDR2 (germline): SGHRS, YFSETQ. The CDR3 sequence: CASSLGTATNEKLFF. CDR3 nucleotides: TGCGCCAGCAGCTTGGGGACAGCAACTAATGAAAAACTGTTTTTT.

The chain couples TRBV5-1 to TRBJ1-4; D might be TRBD1 (6 bases). This CDR3 has 14 residues. The germline V and J ends were trimmed by 3 bases and 8 bases, with 14 bases remaining between them. The germline V gene encodes CDR1 SGHRS and CDR2 YFSETQ. The CDR3 is CASSSGQFREKLFF. The CDR3 nucleotides are TGCGCCAGCAGCTCCGGACAGTTTCGGGAAAAACTGTTTTTT. The entire variable domain, with the rest obtained from reference TRBV5-1 and TRBJ1-4, is as follows: KAGVTQTPRYLIKTRGQQVTLSCSPISGHRSVSWYQQTPGQGLQFLFEYFSETQRNKGNFPGRFSGRQFSNSRSEMNVSTLELGDSALYLCASSSGQFREKLFFGSGTQLSVL.